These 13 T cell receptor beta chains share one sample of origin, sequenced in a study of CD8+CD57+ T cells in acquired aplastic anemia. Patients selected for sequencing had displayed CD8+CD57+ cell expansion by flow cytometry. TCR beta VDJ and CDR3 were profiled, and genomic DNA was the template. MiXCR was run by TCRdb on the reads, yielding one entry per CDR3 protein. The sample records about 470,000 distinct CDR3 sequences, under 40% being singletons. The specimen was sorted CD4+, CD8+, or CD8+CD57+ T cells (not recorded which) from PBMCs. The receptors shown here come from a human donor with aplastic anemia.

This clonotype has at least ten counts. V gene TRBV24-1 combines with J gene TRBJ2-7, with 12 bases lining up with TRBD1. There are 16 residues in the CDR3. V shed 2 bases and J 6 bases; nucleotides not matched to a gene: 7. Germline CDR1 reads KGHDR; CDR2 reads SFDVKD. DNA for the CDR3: TGTGCCACCAGTGATTCCGGGACAGGGGGCTACGGCGAGCAGTACTTC. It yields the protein CATSDSGTGGYGEQYF.

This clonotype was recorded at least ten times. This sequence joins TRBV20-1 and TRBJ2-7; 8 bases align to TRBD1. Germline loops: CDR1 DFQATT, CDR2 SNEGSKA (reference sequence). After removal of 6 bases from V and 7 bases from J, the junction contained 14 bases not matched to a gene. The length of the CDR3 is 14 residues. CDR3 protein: CSARGGQVLSEQYF. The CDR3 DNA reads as TGCAGTGCCCGAGGGGGACAGGTGTTGAGTGAGCAGTACTTC.

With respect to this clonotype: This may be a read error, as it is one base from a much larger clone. The CDR3 DNA is TGTGCCAGCAGTTTGCGGACATACACTGAAGCTTTCTTT. The encoded protein is CASSLRTYTEAFF. V gene TRBV12-3 or TRBV12-4 combines with J gene TRBJ1-1, with TRBD1 as a possible D gene (5 bases). Between the trimmed V and J ends, which lost 3 bases and 3 bases, there was a span of 8 bases. The CDR3 consists of 13 residues.

CDR3 nucleotides: TGTGCCAGCAGCTTAACAGGGGGCTTCGACGAGCAGTACTTC. It specifies CASSLTGGFDEQYF. J is TRBJ2-7 and V is TRBV7-9; 9 positions match TRBD1. CDR3 length equals 14 residues. CDR1 is SEHNR, CDR2 FQNEAQ, per germline (reference sequence). The V gene end was trimmed by 2 bases and the J gene end by 5 bases; junction bases not matched to a gene: 4.

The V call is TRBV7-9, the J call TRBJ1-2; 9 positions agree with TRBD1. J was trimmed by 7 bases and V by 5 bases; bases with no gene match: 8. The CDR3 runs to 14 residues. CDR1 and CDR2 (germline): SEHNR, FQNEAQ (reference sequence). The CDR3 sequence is CASSDRDRVRGYTF. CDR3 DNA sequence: TGTGCCAGCAGCGACCGGGACAGGGTACGTGGCTACACCTTC.

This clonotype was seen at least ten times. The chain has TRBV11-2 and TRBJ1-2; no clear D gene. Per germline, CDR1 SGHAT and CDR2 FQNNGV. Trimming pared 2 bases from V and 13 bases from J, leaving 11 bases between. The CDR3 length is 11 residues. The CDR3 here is CASSLHPVPTF. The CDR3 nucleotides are TGTGCCAGCAGCTTACACCCTGTGCCCACCTTC.

The CDR3 DNA follows: TGTGCCAGCGGCGGACAGGGGAACACCGGGGAGCTGTTTTTT. This encodes CASGGQGNTGELFF. The rearrangement joins TRBV2 to TRBJ2-2; 8 bases are shared with TRBD1. Germline-derived CDR1 and CDR2 are SNHLY and FYNNEI. With 8 bases clipped from V and 1 base from J, the junction kept 3 bases outside the gene matches. The CDR3 sequence is 14 residues long.

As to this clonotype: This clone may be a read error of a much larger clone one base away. CDR3 sequence: CAVSDGTSAGTNEKLFF. For the CDR3, the DNA is TGTGCCGTCAGTGATGGCACCAGCGCTGGAACTAATGAAAAACTGTTTTTT. This chain uses TRBV10-3 with TRBJ1-4; no clear D gene. CDR1 is ENHRY, CDR2 SYGVKD, per germline. CDR3 length: 17 amino acids.

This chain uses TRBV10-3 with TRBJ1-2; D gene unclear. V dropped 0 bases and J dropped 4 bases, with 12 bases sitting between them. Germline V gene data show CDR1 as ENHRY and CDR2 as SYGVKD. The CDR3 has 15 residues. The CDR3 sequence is CAISESLGNTYGYTF. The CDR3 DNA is TGTGCCATCAGTGAGTCACTCGGGAATACCTATGGCTACACCTTC.

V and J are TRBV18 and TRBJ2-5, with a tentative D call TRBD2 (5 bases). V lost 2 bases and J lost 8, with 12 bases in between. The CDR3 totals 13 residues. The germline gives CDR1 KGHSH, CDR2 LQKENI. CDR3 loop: CASSPGEGRTQYF. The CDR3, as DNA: TGTGCCAGCTCACCAGGAGAGGGTAGAACCCAGTACTTC. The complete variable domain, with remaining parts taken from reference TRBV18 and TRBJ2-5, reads NAGVMQNPRHLVRRRGQEARLRCSPMKGHSHVYWYRQLPEEGLKFMVYLQKENIIDESGMPKERFSAEFPKEGPSILRIQQVVRGDSAAYFCASSPGEGRTQYFGPGTRLLVL.

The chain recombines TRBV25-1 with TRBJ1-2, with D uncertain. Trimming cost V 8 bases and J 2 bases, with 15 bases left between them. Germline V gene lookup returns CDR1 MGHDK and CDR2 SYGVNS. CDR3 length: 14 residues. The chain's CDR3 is CASSQEPRNYGYTF. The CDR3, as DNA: TGTGCCAGCTCCCAAGAACCACGGAACTATGGCTACACCTTC.

The CDR3 reads CASSLGADGETQYF. CDR3 nucleotide sequence: TGTGCCAGCAGCTTGGGGGCCGACGGAGAGACCCAGTACTTC. This rearrangement joins TRBV5-5 to TRBJ2-5; D is unresolved. Between the trimmed V and J ends, which lost 0 bases and 4 bases, there was a span of 10 bases. From germline, CDR1 is SGHKS and CDR2 YYEKEE (reference sequence). This CDR3 is built from 14 residues.

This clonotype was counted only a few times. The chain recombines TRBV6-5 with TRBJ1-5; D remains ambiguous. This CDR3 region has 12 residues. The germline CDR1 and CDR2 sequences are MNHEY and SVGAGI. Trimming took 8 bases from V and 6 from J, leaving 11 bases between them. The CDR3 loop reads CASGAFLQPQHF. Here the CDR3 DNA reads TGTGCCAGCGGTGCATTTCTTCAGCCCCAGCATTTT.